A single sample is the source of the 30 T cell receptor beta chains below, sequenced in a study of response to subunit inactivated influenza vaccine. TCRdb used MiXCR to reprocess the RT-PCR reads, holding one entry per CDR3 protein. Here the sample spans around 760,000 distinct CDR3 sequences, over 11% being singletons. The sample consisted of PBMCs from blood, taken 14 to 15 days before vaccination. The receptors come from a man aged 45-65 years who received an inactivated influenza vaccine.

This clonotype was observed many times. The chain has TRBV24-1 and TRBJ2-7, with TRBD1 matching over 9 bases. The length of the CDR3 is 13 residues. From germline, CDR1 is KGHDR and CDR2 SFDVKD. V was pared by 8 bases and J by 4 bases, with 5 bases of the junction left unmatched. CDR3 DNA: TGTGCCACCAATAGGACAGGGGTATACGAGCAGTACTTC. Translating it yields CATNRTGVYEQYF.

V is TRBV6-5 and J is TRBJ2-2, with TRBD2 identical over 7 bases. V was pared by 2 bases and J by 3 bases, with 3 bases of the junction left unmatched. This CDR3 comprises 15 residues. The V gene's germline CDR1 is MNHEY and CDR2 SVGAGI. CDR3 sequence: CASSYDGGYTGELFF. In DNA, the CDR3 is TGTGCCAGCAGTTACGACGGGGGGTACACCGGGGAGCTGTTTTTT.

This chain joins TRBV3-1 and TRBJ1-5; D gene unclear. The CDR3 covers 14 residues. Germline lookup yields CDR1 LGHDT and CDR2 YNNKEL (reference sequence). The V and J ends lost 1 base and 8 bases respectively, with 12 bases between them. CDR3 DNA sequence: TGTGCCAGCAGCCAAGGGGTCGGGGATAAGCCCCAGCATTTT. Amino acids: CASSQGVGDKPQHF.

The genes are TRBV18 and TRBJ2-2; 8 bases align to TRBD2. CDR1 and CDR2 (germline): KGHSH, LQKENI. The CDR3 runs 16 residues. Trimming at V came to 0 bases and at J to 6 bases, leaving 6 bases not matched to a gene. CDR3: CASSPPVGRASGELFF. The CDR3 nucleotides are TGTGCCAGCTCACCACCGGTCGGGAGGGCCTCCGGGGAGCTGTTTTTT.

As to this clonotype: A much more abundant neighbour one base away suggests this may be a read error. J is TRBJ2-3 and V is TRBV12-3 or TRBV12-4; 8 nucleotides line up with TRBD2. Unmatched junction bases numbered 12, after V lost 10 bases and J lost 3 bases. The CDR3 contains 15 residues. DNA for the CDR3: TGTGCCATCATCCTATTAGCGGGGAAGACAGATACGCAGTATTTT. This gives the protein CAIILLAGKTDTQYF.

This clonotype was counted only a few times. The genes are TRBV5-1 and TRBJ2-7; TRBD1 matches 7 bases. Germline trimming cut 4 bases from V and 7 bases from J; bases unmatched to any gene: 11. The CDR3 totals 14 residues. The germline V gene has CDR1 SGHRS and CDR2 YFSETQ. CDR3 region: CASSPSTGLREQYF. CDR3 nucleotides: TGCGCCAGCAGCCCATCGACAGGGCTGAGGGAGCAGTACTTC.

This clonotype was recorded at least ten times. The rearrangement links TRBV7-2 to TRBJ2-5; 10 bases are a match to TRBD1. V lost 6 bases to trimming and J lost 5 bases; unmatched junction nucleotides: 6. Germline values: CDR1 SGHTA, CDR2 FQGNSA. The CDR3 length is 14 residues. CDR3 region: CASSRQGAGETQYF. In DNA, the CDR3 is TGTGCCAGCAGTCGACAGGGGGCGGGGGAGACCCAGTACTTC.

The sample holds many counts of this clonotype. The CDR3 is CASSLWDVYEQYF. CDR3 DNA: TGTGCCAGCAGCTTATGGGATGTTTACGAGCAGTACTTC. V usage is TRBV7-9 and J usage is TRBJ2-7; D not certain. The germline gives CDR1 SEHNR, CDR2 FQNEAQ (reference sequence). The CDR3 covers 13 residues. The germline V and J ends were trimmed by 2 bases and 4 bases, with 9 bases remaining between them. Full variable domain (remainder filled in from reference TRBV7-9 and TRBJ2-7): DTGVSQNPRHKITKRGQNVTFRCDPISEHNRLYWYRQTLGQGPEFLTYFQNEAQLEKSRLLSDRFSAERPKGSFSTLEIQRTEQGDSAMYLCASSLWDVYEQYFGPGTRLTVT.

The V and J genes are TRBV7-9 and TRBJ1-2; D unclear. Trimming removed 5 bases at V and 4 bases at J, with 17 bases between. CDR1 and CDR2 from the germline V gene are SEHNR and FQNEAQ (reference sequence). CDR3 length: 15 residues. CDR3 DNA: TGTGCCAGCAGCCAATCGTATCATTTGGGCTATGGCTACACCTTC. It specifies CASSQSYHLGYGYTF.

The sample holds a few counts of this clonotype. The chain employs TRBV29-1 and TRBJ2-3, with unresolved D. This CDR3 spans 15 amino acids. Between the trimmed V and J ends, which lost 3 bases and 0 bases, there was a span of 13 bases. From germline, CDR1 is SQVTM and CDR2 ANQGSEA. This CDR3 is CSVDSIGGSTDTQYF. CDR3 nucleotides: TGCAGCGTTGACAGTATTGGCGGAAGCACAGATACGCAGTATTTT.

This clonotype turned up a few times. The V and J genes are TRBV27 and TRBJ1-1, with TRBD1 matching 8 bases. The junction had 11 bases not matched to a gene; V was cut back by 10 bases and J by 10 bases. Germline V gene data show CDR1 as MNHEY and CDR2 as SMNVEV (reference sequence). The CDR3 runs to 12 residues. CDR3 protein: CATVAGTGLAFF. The CDR3 DNA is TGTGCCACCGTAGCCGGGACAGGTTTAGCTTTCTTT.

This chain joins TRBV2 and TRBJ2-3, with TRBD1 matching over 8 bases. The CDR3 has 13 residues. The germline gives CDR1 SNHLY, CDR2 FYNNEI. Trimming removed 6 bases from V and 8 bases from J; junction bases left unmatched: 7. Here the CDR3 reads CASRDRAGVTQYF. The CDR3 nucleotides are TGTGCCAGCAGGGACAGGGCAGGAGTTACGCAGTATTTT.

This clonotype was observed at least ten times. The V gene is TRBV28, the J gene TRBJ1-2; 8 positions match TRBD1. Germline CDR1 MDHEN, CDR2 SYDVKM. Trimming cost V 1 base and J 2 bases; bases outside gene matches: 3. CDR3 size: 15 residues. The CDR3 is CASSLLGQENYGYTF. The CDR3 nucleotides read TGTGCCAGCAGTTTATTGGGACAGGAGAACTATGGCTACACCTTC.

This clonotype appeared a few times. J is TRBJ2-1 and V is TRBV3-1; D is unclear. CDR3 length equals 15 residues. V lost 3 bases, J lost 9 bases, and 18 bases lay in between. CDR1 is LGHDT and CDR2 is YNNKEL in the germline V gene (reference sequence). Written as DNA, the CDR3 is TGTGCCAGCAGCCACCTAGGACCGGATAGTGGTGAGCAGTTCTTC. Translating gives CASSHLGPDSGEQFF.

This clonotype was counted between two and nine times. V usage is TRBV15 and J usage is TRBJ2-4; D tentatively fits TRBD1 or TRBD2 (5 bases each). This CDR3 spans 15 amino acids. CDR1 is LNHNV, CDR2 YYDKDF, per germline (reference sequence). Deletions cut 0 bases from V and 8 bases from J, with 14 bases between. The CDR3 here is CATSRDREGLDIQYF. The CDR3 DNA reads as TGTGCCACCAGCAGAGATAGAGAGGGGCTTGACATTCAGTACTTC.

This clonotype was detected a few times. The V call is TRBV6-5, the J call TRBJ2-1; D is undetermined. CDR1 MNHEY and CDR2 SVGAGI come from the germline V gene. V was clipped by 0 bases and J by 10 bases, with 13 bases between them. This CDR3 has 14 amino acids. The CDR3 region has the DNA TGTGCCAGCAGTTACTCGAGAACCTCAAGAGAGCAGTTCTTC. Residues: CASSYSRTSREQFF.

This clonotype was detected only a few times. The CDR3 sequence: CASTRRLRHLGNTIYF. Written as DNA, the CDR3 is TGTGCCAGCACCCGTCGGCTCAGACATCTTGGAAACACCATATATTTT. This sequence joins TRBV28 and TRBJ1-3, with no clear D. Trimming pared 7 bases from V and 3 bases from J, leaving 19 bases between. There are 16 residues in the CDR3. CDR1 and CDR2 from the germline V gene are MDHEN and SYDVKM.

This clonotype showed up many times. The chain uses TRBV29-1 and TRBJ1-1; D call uncertain. Germline CDR1 and CDR2: SQVTM and ANQGSEA. The CDR3 is made up of 13 amino acids. V was pared by 6 bases and J by 0 bases, with 11 bases between. In DNA, the CDR3 is TGCAGCGTGAGAATAGATATGAACACTGAAGCTTTCTTT. Protein sequence: CSVRIDMNTEAFF.

This chain uses TRBV30 with TRBJ1-5; no reliable D call. V lost 0 bases and J lost 10, with 13 bases in between. CDR1 and CDR2 from the germline V gene are GTSNPN and SVGIG (reference sequence). The CDR3 length is 13 residues. The CDR3 spells CAWSVREGRPQHF. The CDR3 DNA reads TGTGCCTGGAGTGTAAGAGAGGGCCGTCCCCAGCATTTT.

The chain has TRBV29-1 and TRBJ2-4, with D perhaps matching TRBD1 (6 bases). Per the germline V gene, CDR1 is SQVTM and CDR2 is ANQGSEA. This CDR3 contains 16 residues. The V gene lost 4 bases and the J gene lost 2 bases, with 18 bases spanning the gap. The chain's CDR3 is CSVGPGQSSSKNIQYF. The CDR3 coding sequence is TGCAGCGTTGGTCCGGGACAAAGTTCATCCAAAAACATTCAGTACTTC. The entire variable domain, with the rest obtained from reference TRBV29-1 and TRBJ2-4, is as follows: SAVISQKPSRDICQRGTSLTIQCQVDSQVTMMFWYRQQPGQSLTLIATANQGSEATYESGFVIDKFPISRPNLTFSTLTVSNMSPEDSSIYLCSVGPGQSSSKNIQYFGAGTRLSVL.

This chain links TRBV7-6 with TRBJ1-3, with D unresolved. The germline V gene encodes CDR1 SGHVS and CDR2 FNYEAQ. The CDR3 contains 11 residues. Between the trimmed V and J ends, which lost 4 bases and 7 bases, there was a span of 5 bases. The CDR3 loop is CASSSSNTIYF. CDR3 coding DNA: TGTGCCAGCAGCTCCTCGAACACCATATATTTT.

The sample holds a few counts of this clonotype. This chain joins TRBV12-3 or TRBV12-4 and TRBJ2-7; either TRBD1 or TRBD2 may fit D (5 bases each). V shed 3 bases and J shed 1 base, with 13 bases lying between them. The CDR3 has 15 amino acids. In DNA, the CDR3 is TGTGCCAGCAGTTTCAGAGGGGCCCTATCCTACGAGCAGTACTTC. Translating it yields CASSFRGALSYEQYF.

The CDR3 here is CATSDSGTAMGYNEQFF. CDR3 sequence (DNA): TGTGCCACCAGTGATTCGGGGACAGCCATGGGCTACAATGAGCAGTTCTTC. This chain uses TRBV24-1 with TRBJ2-1, with TRBD1 matching over 7 bases. Germline CDR1 reads KGHDR; CDR2 reads SFDVKD. Unmatched junction bases numbered 9, after V lost 2 bases and J lost 3 bases. There are 17 residues in the CDR3.

This clonotype was seen more than once but under ten times. This chain uses TRBV6-2 or TRBV6-3 with TRBJ2-3, with no clear D. This CDR3 has 16 amino acids. Per the germline V gene, CDR1 is MNHEY and CDR2 is SVGEGT. V was clipped by 2 bases and J by 2 bases, with 14 bases between them. For the CDR3, the DNA is TGTGCCAGCAGTTACGATCGAGGCAGAGTCACAGATACGCAGTATTTT. It translates to CASSYDRGRVTDTQYF.

The rearrangement uses TRBV4-1 and TRBJ2-1, with D perhaps being TRBD1 or TRBD2 (6 bases each). The V end was cut by 5 bases, the J end by 8 bases, with 13 bases between. This CDR3 contains 13 residues. Germline assignment: CDR1 MGHRA and CDR2 YSYEKL. CDR3 in DNA: TGCGCCAGCAGCGATCCTAGGGGGGATGAGCAGTTCTTC. Its protein product is CASSDPRGDEQFF.

This clonotype was counted only a few times. The chain employs TRBV18 and TRBJ2-1; perhaps TRBD1 as D (6 bases). V was trimmed by 0 bases and J by 4 bases, leaving 10 bases between them. Per germline, CDR1 KGHSH and CDR2 LQKENI. The CDR3 loop spans 15 amino acids. This CDR3 is CASSPPNQGYNEQFF. In DNA form, the CDR3 reads TGTGCCAGCTCACCACCGAATCAGGGGTACAATGAGCAGTTCTTC. Combining the CDR3 with reference TRBV18 and TRBJ2-1 gives the whole variable domain NAGVMQNPRHLVRRRGQEARLRCSPMKGHSHVYWYRQLPEEGLKFMVYLQKENIIDESGMPKERFSAEFPKEGPSILRIQQVVRGDSAAYFCASSPPNQGYNEQFFGPGTRLTVL.

This sequence joins TRBV7-8 and TRBJ2-2; 7 nucleotides align to TRBD1. CDR3 length equals 15 residues. Germline V gene lookup returns CDR1 SGHVS and CDR2 FQNEAQ. The ends lost 5 bases at V and 6 bases at J; junction bases unmatched: 9. The CDR3 protein is CASSPYDRDAGELFF. The CDR3 coding sequence is TGTGCCAGCAGCCCGTATGACAGGGATGCCGGGGAGCTGTTTTTT. The variable domain in full, with the rest retrieved from reference TRBV7-8 and TRBJ2-2, is GAGVSQSPRYKVAKRGQDVALRCDPISGHVSLFWYQQALGQGPEFLTYFQNEAQLDKSGLPSDRFFAERPEGSVSTLKIQRTQQEDSAVYLCASSPYDRDAGELFFGEGSRLTVL.

The V gene is TRBV9, the J gene TRBJ2-7; TRBD1 matches at 7 bases. Germline CDR1 SGDLS, CDR2 YYNGEE. The CDR3 consists of 15 residues. Germline trimming cut 1 base from V and 2 bases from J; bases unmatched to any gene: 6. The CDR3 region has the DNA TGTGCCAGCAGCGTATACCGGGACAGTACCTACGAGCAGTACTTC. It is translated as CASSVYRDSTYEQYF.

This clonotype occurred a few times. The chain employs TRBV20-1 and TRBJ2-7; 7 bases agree with TRBD2. The V segment lost 6 bases and the J segment 2 bases; nucleotides outside the gene matches: 4. CDR3 length: 12 amino acids. Germline CDR1 is DFQATT and CDR2 is SNEGSKA (reference sequence). CDR3: CSACREAYEQYF. The CDR3 DNA reads as TGCAGTGCCTGCCGGGAGGCCTACGAGCAGTACTTC.

The chain recombines TRBV18 with TRBJ2-3; TRBD2 agrees at 11 bases. This CDR3 has 16 amino acids. Trimming cost V 1 base and J 6 bases; bases outside gene matches: 6. Germline CDR1 and CDR2: KGHSH and LQKENI. CDR3 loop: CASSPQLAGGRDTQYF. The CDR3 DNA reads as TGTGCCAGCTCACCACAGCTAGCGGGAGGTCGTGATACGCAGTATTTT. Combining the CDR3 with reference TRBV18 and TRBJ2-3 gives the whole variable domain NAGVMQNPRHLVRRRGQEARLRCSPMKGHSHVYWYRQLPEEGLKFMVYLQKENIIDESGMPKERFSAEFPKEGPSILRIQQVVRGDSAAYFCASSPQLAGGRDTQYFGPGTRLTVL.